This T cell receptor beta chain is drawn from a study of T cells in localized non-small cell lung cancer. Broader study findings: Heterogeneity remains possible, as sequencing covered one tumor region only. Within adjacent lung there appeared a median approximately 62 of the top 100 tumor clones.

Profiled with immunoSEQ multiplex PCR; TCRdb holds only in-frame clones, not every one. The table includes around 1,500 clones, roughly 23% detected once. This CDR3 has 18 amino acids. The germline V gene encodes CDR1 SGHNT and CDR2 YENEEA. Trimming at V came to 5 bases and at J to 2 bases, leaving 13 bases not matched to a gene. By its share, this clone is medium-sized. The antigen is undetermined. The chain uses TRBV11-3 and TRBJ2-2; 8 bases are shared with TRBD1. The material was lung tumor tissue, obtained before any cancer treatment. This sequence was found in a male donor aged 60 or over with stage III lung adenocarcinoma. CDR3 region: CASSRRDRWPLNTGELFF. CDR3 in DNA: TGTGCCAGCAGCCGTCGGGACAGGTGGCCCCTCAACACCGGGGAGCTGTTTTTT.